The TCR beta chain described here comes from a study of shared clonotypes between healthy human individuals. Study summary: Each donor's CD8 memory used one plate, CD8 naive two, each CD4 subset three.

CD8 cells classed as naive were CD45RO-negative and positively selected for CCR7, excluding terminally differentiated effector memory CD45RA+ cells. Study findings and constraints: When naive CD4 clonotypes were compared across a handful of donors, 4% to 6.5% were shared.

The protocol was immunoSEQ multiplex PCR, while the TCRdb copy is restricted to in-frame clones and leaves out a portion. This table holds approximately 2,200,000 clones, 85% to 95% found once. Trimming took 1 base from V and 5 from J, leaving 14 bases between them. Germline assignment: CDR1 WSHSY and CDR2 SAAADI. The CDR3 length is 15 residues. Comments on this clone: What it binds is unknown.

Material for sequencing was naive CD8+ T cells from PBMCs. The sequence was obtained from a man aged 18 to 30 in good health. Some clones in this sample may be carry-over from other donors' samples. The gene calls are TRBV10-2 and TRBJ1-2; D unclear. The CDR3 here is CASSELPGALYGYTF. DNA of the CDR3: TGCGCCAGCAGTGAGTTACCAGGAGCCCTTTATGGCTACACCTTC.